This TCR beta chain was identified during a study of cytomegalovirus exposure and HLA in healthy donors. The PCR was carried out with 60 Vbeta primers and 13 Jbeta primers. Profiled with immunoSEQ multiplex PCR; TCRdb holds only in-frame clones, not every one. The sample comprises some 150,000 clones, around 75% of which are singletons, and 3.5% rests with the top ten. This CDR3 is built from 15 residues. Germline V gene lookup returns CDR1 MNHEY and CDR2 SVGAGI. Trimming stripped 5 bases from V and 4 bases from J, with 15 bases between. This TCR derives from a human donor in good health. The chain carries TRBV6-5 and TRBJ2-1, with TRBD2 as a possible D gene (5 bases). The sequenced material came from PBMCs. The CDR3 region is CASSPTRRGYNEQFF. The CDR3 bases are TGTGCCAGCAGTCCCACTAGACGCGGTTACAATGAGCAGTTCTTC.